This TCR beta chain was documented in a study of T cell repertoires in cytomegalovirus infection. Study information: Indications of both CMV infection and matching HLA type were provided by public TCR beta signatures. Whole-study findings and limits: Of the TCR beta families, the public ones yielded a cumulative frequency that identified carriers of CMV plus the relevant HLA. The ex vivo response was dominated by HLA-C-restricted CMV-specific TCR beta clonotypes.

TCRdb re-called the reads through MiXCR, storing one row per CDR3 protein. The table lists around 300,000 distinct CDR3 sequences, over 20% of them singletons. This CDR3 is 15 amino acids long. V lost 4 bases, J lost 6 bases, and 4 bases stayed unmatched. Comment on this clonotype: Its antigen is not identified.

The V and J genes are TRBV12-3 or TRBV12-4 and TRBJ2-2; 11 positions agree with TRBD2. Input material: PBMCs. The receptor was isolated from a human donor in good health (CMV status not recorded). Some clones in this sample may be carry-over from other donors' samples. The CDR3 loop is CASSSLAGASGELFF. CDR3 sequence (DNA): TGTGCCAGCAGTTCACTAGCGGGAGCATCCGGGGAGCTGTTTTTT.